The rows below give T cell receptor beta chains drawn from one sample of a study of blood T cell repertoires in COVID-19. Produced via immunoSEQ multiplex PCR; TCRdb's table is partial and in-frame only. The top ten hold approximately 12% of the sample, which has 280,000 or so clones, roughly 90% seen once. Sequenced sample: peripheral blood. The source is a woman aged 55-69 years with acute or convalescent COVID-19. Both conserved end residues are part of each CDR3. D genes are given only for firm matches. Clone size appears in some rows only: once, few, many, or a class for an expanded clone.

J gene: TRBJ1-4
D gene: TRBD1
clone size: -
V gene: TRBV5-1
CDR3 DNA: TGCGCCAGCAGCTTGGCCGGGACAGGGTACGGTGAAAAACTGTTTTTT
CDR3 protein: CASSLAGTGYGEKLFF

J gene: TRBJ2-1
D gene: -
clone size: -
V gene: TRBV4-2
CDR3 DNA: TGTGCCAGCAGCCAAGGCGGCCCCTCCTACAATGAGCAGTTCTTC
CDR3 protein: CASSQGGPSYNEQFF

J gene: TRBJ2-3
D gene: TRBD1
clone size: -
V gene: TRBV6-2/TRBV6-3
CDR3 DNA: TGTGCCAGCAGTTACGGGACAGGGGAACTGGACCGAACCACAGATACGCAGTATTTT
CDR3 protein: CASSYGTGELDRTTDTQYF

J gene: TRBJ1-5
D gene: -
clone size: few
V gene: TRBV27
CDR3 DNA: TGTGCCAGCAGTTCACTACAGGGCGCCCAGCATTTT
CDR3 protein: CASSSLQGAQHF

J gene: TRBJ1-6
D gene: TRBD1
clone size: -
V gene: TRBV30
CDR3 DNA: TGTGCCTGGAGAACGACAGGGGTATCCTATAATTCACCCCTCCACTTT
CDR3 protein: CAWRTTGVSYNSPLHF

J gene: TRBJ1-1
D gene: -
clone size: -
V gene: TRBV5-4
CDR3 DNA: TGTGCCAGCAGTCCTGTGGGGGCGAACACTGAAGCTTTCTTT
CDR3 protein: CASSPVGANTEAFF

J gene: TRBJ2-7
D gene: -
clone size: -
V gene: TRBV27
CDR3 DNA: TGTGCCAGCAGTTTATACCCCTTGACAGGAGTCTCCTACGAGCAGTACTTC
CDR3 protein: CASSLYPLTGVSYEQYF

J gene: TRBJ1-2
D gene: -
clone size: few
V gene: TRBV29-1
CDR3 DNA: TGCAGCGTTGAAACAGCAAACTATGGCTACACCTTC
CDR3 protein: CSVETANYGYTF

J gene: TRBJ1-2
D gene: -
clone size: -
V gene: TRBV4-1
CDR3 DNA: TGCGCCAGCAGCCAAGTCGAACAGGGCGGCTACACCTTC
CDR3 protein: CASSQVEQGGYTF

J gene: TRBJ1-5
D gene: -
clone size: -
V gene: TRBV30
CDR3 DNA: TGTGCCTGGAGTGTAATGGGGGCAATTAGCAATCAGCCCCAGCATTTT
CDR3 protein: CAWSVMGAISNQPQHF

J gene: TRBJ1-2
D gene: -
clone size: once
V gene: TRBV14
CDR3 DNA: TGTGCCAGCAGCCAAGGCGGCACGCCGCTCTATGGCTACACCTTC
CDR3 protein: CASSQGGTPLYGYTF

J gene: TRBJ2-7
D gene: TRBD1
clone size: -
V gene: TRBV16
CDR3 DNA: TGTGCCAGCAGCCACACATGGGACAGGGGCTACGAGCAGTACTTC
CDR3 protein: CASSHTWDRGYEQYF

J gene: TRBJ1-6
D gene: -
clone size: -
V gene: TRBV19
CDR3 DNA: TGTGCCAGTAGTACGACAGGCGCCCCTAATTCACCCCTCCACTTT
CDR3 protein: CASSTTGAPNSPLHF

J gene: TRBJ1-1
D gene: -
clone size: many
V gene: TRBV7-2
CDR3 DNA: TGTGCCAGCAGGAGTGGACAGATCGGTGAAGCTTTCTTT
CDR3 protein: CASRSGQIGEAFF

J gene: TRBJ2-5
D gene: -
clone size: -
V gene: TRBV7-2
CDR3 DNA: TGTGCCAGCAGCTTCAGGTCCTGGTACAGGGAGGGGGAGACCCAGTACTTC
CDR3 protein: CASSFRSWYREGETQYF

J gene: TRBJ1-6
D gene: -
clone size: -
V gene: TRBV14
CDR3 DNA: TGTGCCAGCAGCCAAGAAATTAGCTCACCCCTCCACTTT
CDR3 protein: CASSQEISSPLHF

J gene: TRBJ1-5
D gene: TRBD1
clone size: -
V gene: TRBV2
CDR3 DNA: TGTGCCAGCAGATTGGACAGGGGGGGTAATCAGCCCCAGCATTTT
CDR3 protein: CASRLDRGGNQPQHF

J gene: TRBJ2-3
D gene: -
clone size: -
V gene: TRBV7-9
CDR3 DNA: TGTGCCAGCAGCCCCCTTGGTGGGAGAGGGTCAGATACGCAGTATTTT
CDR3 protein: CASSPLGGRGSDTQYF

J gene: TRBJ1-5
D gene: TRBD1
clone size: -
V gene: TRBV4-2
CDR3 DNA: TGTGCCAGCAGCCAGCCCACCGGGACAGATAGCAATCAGCCCCAGCATTTT
CDR3 protein: CASSQPTGTDSNQPQHF

J gene: TRBJ1-2
D gene: -
clone size: -
V gene: TRBV2
CDR3 DNA: TGTGCCAGCAACCCCGGCTATGGCTACACCTTC
CDR3 protein: CASNPGYGYTF

J gene: TRBJ1-1
D gene: TRBD1
clone size: -
V gene: TRBV5-4
CDR3 DNA: TGTGCCAGCAGCTTGGGACAGGGGGTAATGAACACTGAAGCTTTCTTT
CDR3 protein: CASSLGQGVMNTEAFF

J gene: TRBJ1-1
D gene: TRBD1
clone size: -
V gene: TRBV2
CDR3 DNA: TGTGCCAGCAGGACGGGACAGGGTAGCACTGAAGCTTTCTTT
CDR3 protein: CASRTGQGSTEAFF

J gene: TRBJ2-7
D gene: -
clone size: -
V gene: TRBV21-1
CDR3 DNA: TGTGCCAGCAGCCATCTCGAGACTAGCGGAAACTGGGAGCAGTACTTC
CDR3 protein: CASSHLETSGNWEQYF

J gene: TRBJ1-1
D gene: -
clone size: -
V gene: TRBV5-4
CDR3 DNA: TGTGCCAGCAGCTCCGGGTCCTTAGCGGACACTGAAGCTTTCTTT
CDR3 protein: CASSSGSLADTEAFF

J gene: TRBJ1-3
D gene: TRBD1
clone size: -
V gene: TRBV7-8
CDR3 DNA: TGTGCCAGCACCCCTCGGGAGGGGGCGTCAGGAAACACCATATATTTT
CDR3 protein: CASTPREGASGNTIYF

J gene: TRBJ2-1
D gene: TRBD1
clone size: -
V gene: TRBV24-1
CDR3 DNA: TGTGCCACCGGATCCGGGACAGGGAGCAATGAGCAGTTCTTC
CDR3 protein: CATGSGTGSNEQFF

J gene: TRBJ2-1
D gene: -
clone size: -
V gene: TRBV28
CDR3 DNA: TGTGCCAGCAGTTTATTAGACAATGAGCAGTTCTTC
CDR3 protein: CASSLLDNEQFF

J gene: TRBJ1-1
D gene: TRBD1
clone size: -
V gene: TRBV19
CDR3 DNA: TGTGCCAGTAGAACAGGGGCGACGATGAACACTGAAGCTTTCTTT
CDR3 protein: CASRTGATMNTEAFF

J gene: TRBJ1-1
D gene: -
clone size: -
V gene: TRBV5-4
CDR3 DNA: TGTGCCAGCAGCTTGGCCCCGAGTGAAGCTTTCTTT
CDR3 protein: CASSLAPSEAFF

J gene: TRBJ1-1
D gene: -
clone size: -
V gene: TRBV7-2
CDR3 DNA: TGTGCCAGCAGCTTGGTAACAGGGCGTCGAACTGAAGCTTTCTTT
CDR3 protein: CASSLVTGRRTEAFF

J gene: TRBJ2-3
D gene: TRBD2
clone size: -
V gene: TRBV5-6
CDR3 DNA: TGTGCCAGCAGCTTATTGACTAGCGGGAGGACAGATACGCAGTATTTT
CDR3 protein: CASSLLTSGRTDTQYF

J gene: TRBJ1-6
D gene: -
clone size: -
V gene: TRBV4-1
CDR3 DNA: TGCGCCAGCAGCCAATTTCCCGGGGGAGGTGATTCACCCCTCCACTTT
CDR3 protein: CASSQFPGGGDSPLHF

J gene: TRBJ2-5
D gene: -
clone size: -
V gene: TRBV11-2
CDR3 DNA: TGTGCCAGCAGCCCGGAGGGAGAGACCCAGTACTTC
CDR3 protein: CASSPEGETQYF

J gene: TRBJ1-5
D gene: TRBD1
clone size: few
V gene: TRBV27
CDR3 DNA: TGTGCCAGCAGTTCTCCCGGGACAGGGGACAATCAGCCCCAGCATTTT
CDR3 protein: CASSSPGTGDNQPQHF

J gene: TRBJ2-7
D gene: -
clone size: -
V gene: TRBV27
CDR3 DNA: TGTGCCAGCAGTTTATCGGGCACTCGCTACGAGCAGTACTTC
CDR3 protein: CASSLSGTRYEQYF

J gene: TRBJ1-5
D gene: -
clone size: -
V gene: TRBV19
CDR3 DNA: TGTGCCAGTAGTATGGAGACAGCCAGCAATCAGCCCCAGCATTTT
CDR3 protein: CASSMETASNQPQHF

J gene: TRBJ2-7
D gene: -
clone size: -
V gene: TRBV4-2
CDR3 DNA: TGTGCCAGCAGCCAAGATCTGTCGGTCGTCTACGAGCAGTACTTC
CDR3 protein: CASSQDLSVVYEQYF

J gene: TRBJ1-2
D gene: -
clone size: -
V gene: TRBV7-2
CDR3 DNA: TGTGCCAGCAGCTTAGCGGTGGAGGTCTATGGCTACACCTTC
CDR3 protein: CASSLAVEVYGYTF

J gene: TRBJ2-7
D gene: TRBD2
clone size: -
V gene: TRBV4-3
CDR3 DNA: TGCGCCAGCAGCCAAGAGGGAGGGGCAACATTCTCCTACGAGCAGTACTTC
CDR3 protein: CASSQEGGATFSYEQYF

J gene: TRBJ2-3
D gene: -
clone size: -
V gene: TRBV27
CDR3 DNA: TGTGCCAGCAGTTTGTCCCGGGACTCACGCTATCGCACAGATACGCAGTATTTT
CDR3 protein: CASSLSRDSRYRTDTQYF

J gene: TRBJ1-6
D gene: TRBD1
clone size: once
V gene: TRBV7-6
CDR3 DNA: TGTGCCAGCAGCTGGAGGCCGACAGGGTACGATTCACCCCTCCACTTT
CDR3 protein: CASSWRPTGYDSPLHF

J gene: TRBJ2-3
D gene: -
clone size: -
V gene: TRBV28
CDR3 DNA: TGTGCCAGCGCCTCTGAGGCTACGCAGTATTTT
CDR3 protein: CASASEATQYF

J gene: TRBJ2-7
D gene: -
clone size: -
V gene: TRBV28
CDR3 DNA: TGTGCCAGCAGTGTTCATAGAAGGGACACCCCGCAAGTGGAGCAGTACTTC
CDR3 protein: CASSVHRRDTPQVEQYF

J gene: TRBJ1-2
D gene: -
clone size: -
V gene: TRBV28
CDR3 DNA: TGTGCCAGCAGTTTAGGAGGGGTCCCGGCGGGAGGGGGCTACACCTTC
CDR3 protein: CASSLGGVPAGGGYTF